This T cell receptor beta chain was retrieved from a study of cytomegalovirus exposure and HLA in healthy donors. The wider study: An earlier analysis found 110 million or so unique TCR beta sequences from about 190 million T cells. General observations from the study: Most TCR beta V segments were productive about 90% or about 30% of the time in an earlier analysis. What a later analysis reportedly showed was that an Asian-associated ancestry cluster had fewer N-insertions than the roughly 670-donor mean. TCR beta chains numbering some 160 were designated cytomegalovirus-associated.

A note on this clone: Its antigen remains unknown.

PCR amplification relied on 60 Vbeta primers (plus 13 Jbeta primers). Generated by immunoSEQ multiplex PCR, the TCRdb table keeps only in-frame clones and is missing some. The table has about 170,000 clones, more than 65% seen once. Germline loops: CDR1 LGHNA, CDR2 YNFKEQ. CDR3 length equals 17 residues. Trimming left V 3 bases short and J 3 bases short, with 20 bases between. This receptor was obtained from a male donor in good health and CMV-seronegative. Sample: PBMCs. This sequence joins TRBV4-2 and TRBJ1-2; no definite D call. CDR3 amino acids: CASSHLENRRADYGYTF. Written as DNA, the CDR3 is TGTGCCAGCAGCCATCTCGAAAATAGGAGGGCCGACTATGGCTACACCTTC.